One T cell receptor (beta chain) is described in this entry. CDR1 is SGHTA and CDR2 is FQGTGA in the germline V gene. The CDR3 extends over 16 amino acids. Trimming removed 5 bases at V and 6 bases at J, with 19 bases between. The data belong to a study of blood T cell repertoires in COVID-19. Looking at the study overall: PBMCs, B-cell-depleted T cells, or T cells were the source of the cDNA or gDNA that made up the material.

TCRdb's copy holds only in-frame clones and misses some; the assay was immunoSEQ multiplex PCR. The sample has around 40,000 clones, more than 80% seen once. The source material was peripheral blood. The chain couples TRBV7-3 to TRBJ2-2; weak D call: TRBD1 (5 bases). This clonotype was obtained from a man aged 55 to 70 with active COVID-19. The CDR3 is CASSDRQGGFPGELFF. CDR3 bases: TGTGCCAGCAGCGATAGGCAGGGCGGATTTCCCGGGGAGCTGTTTTTT. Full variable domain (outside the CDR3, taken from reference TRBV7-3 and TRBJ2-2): GAGVSQTPSNKVTEKGKYVELRCDPISGHTALYWYRQSLGQGPEFLIYFQGTGAADDSGLPNDRFFAVRPEGSVSTLKIQRTERGDSAVYLCASSDRQGGFPGELFFGEGSRLTVL.